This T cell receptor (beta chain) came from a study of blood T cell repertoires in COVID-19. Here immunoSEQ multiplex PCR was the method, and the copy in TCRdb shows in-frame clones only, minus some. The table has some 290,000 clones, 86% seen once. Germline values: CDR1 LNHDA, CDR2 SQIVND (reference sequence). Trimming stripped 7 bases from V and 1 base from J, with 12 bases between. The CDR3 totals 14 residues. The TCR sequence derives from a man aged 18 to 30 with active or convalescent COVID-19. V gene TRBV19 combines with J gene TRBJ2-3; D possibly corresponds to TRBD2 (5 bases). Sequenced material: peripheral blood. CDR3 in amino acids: CASIPKAGTDTQYF. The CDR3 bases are TGTGCCAGTATACCCAAAGCGGGCACAGATACGCAGTATTTT.